This TCR beta chain was obtained from a study of somatic mutations in cytotoxic T cells in rheumatoid arthritis. Study-level findings and limits: Patients with rheumatoid arthritis showed a slight underrepresentation of TRBV07, a finding that was never subjected to any adjustment for multiple comparisons.

Flow cytometry served to check the purity of CD4+ and CD8+ cells, which were isolated by positive magnetic bead selection. On this clone itself: The antigen is unknown.

CDR1 is SGHRS and CDR2 is YFSETQ in the germline V gene. After removal of 6 bases from V and 3 bases from J, the junction contained 4 bases not matched to a gene. This CDR3 is built from 13 residues. Some clones are missing from TCRdb's copy, which holds only in-frame ones; the method was immunoSEQ multiplex PCR. The sample contains 9,500 to 15,000 clones, approximately 80% of which appear only once. This chain uses TRBV5-1 with TRBJ1-2; TRBD1 matches at 8 bases. Material for sequencing was CD8+ T cells sorted from blood. The TCR was taken from a man in his fifties or sixties in good health. The DNA of the CDR3 is TGCGCCAGCACGGACAGGGCGGACTATGGCTACACCTTC. It encodes CASTDRADYGYTF.